A few counts support the clone carrying this T cell receptor (beta chain). The record originates from a study of OX40 agonist ivuxolimab in advanced cancers. Across the whole study: Prior anti-PD-1, anti-PD-L1 or anti-CTLA-4 therapy was allowed; over 30% had some.

The V and J ends lost 4 bases and 5 bases, in that order; junction bases with no gene match: 4. The CDR3 is 15 amino acids. Germline CDR1 and CDR2: LNHDA and SQIVND (reference sequence). Systemic immunosuppression or autoimmune disease history was grounds to exclude patients. Using immunoSEQ multiplex PCR, the repertoire was profiled, and TCRdb retains in-frame clones only, with some absent. The sample records 35,000 to 45,000 clones, roughly 80% being singletons. This specimen was CD4+ or CD8+ T cells sorted from blood, taken in a trial of the OX40 agonist ivuxolimab. The receptor was isolated from an adult with an advanced solid tumor such as melanoma, head and neck, liver or kidney cancer. The genes are TRBV19 and TRBJ2-2; 10 bases are shared with TRBD2. CDR3 bases: TGTGCCAGTAGTAGTCTAGCGGGGGTGACCGGGGAGCTGTTTTTT. Protein product: CASSSLAGVTGELFF.